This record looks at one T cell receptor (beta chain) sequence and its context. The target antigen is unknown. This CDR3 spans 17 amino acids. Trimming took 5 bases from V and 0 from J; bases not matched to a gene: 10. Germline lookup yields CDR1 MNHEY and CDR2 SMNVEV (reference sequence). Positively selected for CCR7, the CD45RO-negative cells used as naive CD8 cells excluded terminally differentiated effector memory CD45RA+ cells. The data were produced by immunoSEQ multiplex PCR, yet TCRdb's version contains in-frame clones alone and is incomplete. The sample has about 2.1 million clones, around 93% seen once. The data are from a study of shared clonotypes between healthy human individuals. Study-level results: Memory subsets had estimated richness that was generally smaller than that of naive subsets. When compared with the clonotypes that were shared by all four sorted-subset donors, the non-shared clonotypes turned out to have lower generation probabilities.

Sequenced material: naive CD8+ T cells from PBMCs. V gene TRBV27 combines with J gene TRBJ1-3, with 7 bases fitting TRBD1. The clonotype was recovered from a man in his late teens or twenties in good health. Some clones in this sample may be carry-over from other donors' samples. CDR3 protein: CASSKDRPDASGNTIYF. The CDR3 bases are TGTGCCAGCAGTAAGGACAGGCCCGACGCCTCTGGAAACACCATATATTTT.